This T cell receptor beta chain derives from a study of T cell responses to AZD1222 COVID-19 vaccine. Whole-study context: Doses given second, at about 4 or about 12 weeks, were pooled.

General study points: Spike-specific TCR breadth and depth went up after people got two AZD1222 doses. Spike regions recognized by vaccine-associated CD4 TCRs spanned the protein, led by 160-218 and 743-854. Clonal diversity was possibly underestimated; the donors were predominantly white British and more often female.

Only in-frame clones appear in the TCRdb table, and some are missing; sequencing was by immunoSEQ multiplex PCR. This table has around 200,000 clones, roughly 90% appearing once. In regard to this clone: The antigen is not known.

The receptor comes from an adult in good health. The specimen was peripheral blood, collected on day 0 of AZD1222 vaccination.

The CDR3 loop is CASSISGPYEQYF. The CDR3 bases are TGTGCCAGTAGTATATCCGGACCCTACGAGCAGTACTTC. The chain recombines TRBV19 with TRBJ2-7; D is unclear. Trimming cost V 2 bases and J 2 bases, with 7 bases left between them. CDR3 length equals 13 residues. CDR1 and CDR2 (germline): LNHDA, SQIVND (reference sequence).